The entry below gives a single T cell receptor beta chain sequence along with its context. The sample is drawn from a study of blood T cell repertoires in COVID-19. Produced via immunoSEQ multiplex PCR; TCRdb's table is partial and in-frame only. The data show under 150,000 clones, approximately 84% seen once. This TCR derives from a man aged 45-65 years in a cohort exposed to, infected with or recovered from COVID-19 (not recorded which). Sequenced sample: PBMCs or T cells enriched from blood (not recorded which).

The CDR3 protein is CATASGADSGANVLTF. For the CDR3, the DNA is TGTGCCACCGCTAGCGGGGCGGACTCTGGGGCCAACGTCCTGACTTTC. V usage is TRBV15 and J usage is TRBJ2-6; 9 nucleotides align to TRBD2. V lost 8 bases, J lost 0 bases, and 5 bases stayed unmatched. The V gene's germline CDR1 is LNHNV and CDR2 YYDKDF (reference sequence). The CDR3 has 16 residues. The complete variable domain, with remaining parts taken from reference TRBV15 and TRBJ2-6, reads DAMVIQNPRYQVTQFGKPVTLSCSQTLNHNVMYWYQQKSSQAPKLLFHYYDKDFNNEADTPDNFQSRRPNTSFCFLDIRSPGLGDTAMYLCATASGADSGANVLTFGAGSRLTVL.